Sequencing of this T cell receptor (beta chain) was carried out in a study of shared clonotypes between healthy human individuals. The sample holds a few counts of this clone. Its target is unknown. Germline CDR1 and CDR2: SEHNR and FQNEAQ (reference sequence). The CDR3 is made up of 16 amino acids. V was clipped by 4 bases and J by 0 bases, with 12 bases between them. Overall study findings and caveats: An anticipated effect of sequencing depth on clonotype sharing among donors was recognized. Non-shared clonotypes had lower generation probabilities than clonotypes shared by all four sorted-subset donors.

An even split of each subset's genomic DNA across several immunoSEQ plates was performed. Measured with immunoSEQ multiplex PCR; TCRdb has only the in-frame clones, and not every one. The sample has roughly 640,000 clones, around two thirds seen once. The sequence was collected from a woman in her 30s in good health. V usage is TRBV7-9 and J usage is TRBJ2-2; perhaps TRBD2 as D (6 bases). Sequences were obtained from memory CD4+ T cells sorted from blood. As for subset: CD45RA-negative fraction. CDR3 in amino acids: CASSSVGLSNTGELFF. In DNA form, the CDR3 reads TGTGCCAGCAGCTCGGTGGGACTCTCGAACACCGGGGAGCTGTTTTTT.